This passage covers 28 T cell receptor beta chains from one sample sequenced in a study of blood T cell repertoires in COVID-19. Clones were read by immunoSEQ multiplex PCR, and TCRdb kept only the in-frame ones, dropping some. The table lists 85,000 to 100,000 clones, roughly 80% of them singletons. Sequencing used peripheral blood. The receptors come from a human donor in a cohort sampled during active COVID-19.

This sequence joins TRBV11-3 and TRBJ2-5; no clear D gene. The ends were cut back, 7 bases at V and 5 bases at J, with 17 bases in the middle. Germline-derived CDR1 and CDR2 are SGHNT and YENEEA. The CDR3 has 14 amino acids. The chain's CDR3 is CASTPGGSEETQYF. The CDR3 DNA reads as TGTGCCAGCACTCCGGGTGGGTCGGAGGAGACCCAGTACTTC.

The chain carries TRBV18 and TRBJ1-4; 7 positions match TRBD1. The V gene's germline CDR1 is KGHSH and CDR2 LQKENI. The CDR3 is 18 amino acids. V dropped 4 bases and J dropped 5; count of bases not matched to a gene: 16. This chain's CDR3 is CASSRPSTTGTVNEKLFF. The DNA of the CDR3 is TGTGCCAGCTCACGACCTTCAACTACCGGGACAGTGAATGAAAAACTGTTTTTT.

The chain combines TRBV25-1 with TRBJ1-6; 9 positions match TRBD1. The V gene's germline CDR1 is MGHDK and CDR2 SYGVNS. The CDR3 is 13 amino acids. J was trimmed by 9 bases and V by 6 bases; bases with no gene match: 3. CDR3 nucleotide sequence: TGTGCCAGCAGGGGACAGGGCGCTTCACCCCTCCACTTT. Translating it yields CASRGQGASPLHF. Drawing the rest from reference TRBV25-1 and TRBJ1-6, the complete variable domain is EADIYQTPRYLVIGTGKKITLECSQTMGHDKMYWYQQDPGMELHLIHYSYGVNSTEKGDLSSESTVSRIRTEHFPLTLESARPSHTSQYLCASRGQGASPLHFGNGTRLTVT.

The rearrangement joins TRBV12-3 or TRBV12-4 to TRBJ2-7; D gene uncertain. This CDR3 is 13 amino acids long. V dropped 6 bases and J dropped 0 bases, with 9 bases sitting between them. This chain's CDR3 is CASRPGASYEQYF. CDR3 DNA: TGTGCCAGCAGACCCGGTGCCTCCTACGAGCAGTACTTC.

The chain is built from TRBV4-2 and TRBJ1-2; 9 bases match TRBD1. Germline-derived CDR1 and CDR2 are LGHNA and YNFKEQ. Unmatched junction bases numbered 3, after V lost 0 bases and J lost 4 bases. The CDR3 is 15 residues long. The CDR3 here is CASSQDQTGGYGYTF. CDR3 sequence (DNA): TGTGCCAGCAGCCAAGATCAGACAGGGGGCTATGGCTACACCTTC.

The chain uses TRBV2 and TRBJ2-5, with D perhaps TRBD1 (8 bases). This CDR3 spans 15 amino acids. CDR1 is SNHLY, CDR2 FYNNEI, per germline. Trimming stripped 4 bases from V and 4 bases from J, with 16 bases between. The CDR3 coding sequence is TGTGCCAGCAGTGGTCCGAACAGGGGGGGAGAGACCCAGTACTTC. Its translation is CASSGPNRGGETQYF.

The V and J genes are TRBV5-6 and TRBJ2-7, with 9 bases matching TRBD1. The ends lost 3 bases at V and 0 bases at J; junction bases unmatched: 7. Germline CDR1 SGHDT, CDR2 YYEEEE. The CDR3 is 16 amino acids. The CDR3 spells CASSYQTGGSSYEQYF. CDR3 coding DNA: TGTGCCAGCAGCTACCAGACAGGGGGGAGCTCCTACGAGCAGTACTTC.

The rearrangement links TRBV19 to TRBJ1-6; TRBD1 matches at 11 bases. The CDR3 consists of 15 residues. With 6 bases clipped from V and 8 bases from J, the junction kept 6 bases outside the gene matches. From germline, CDR1 is LNHDA and CDR2 SQIVND (reference sequence). CDR3 in amino acids: CASRDWTGGDSPLHF. CDR3 nucleotide sequence: TGTGCCAGTAGAGACTGGACAGGGGGCGATTCACCCCTCCACTTT.

This chain uses TRBV5-1 with TRBJ1-5; 7 nucleotides line up with TRBD1. The CDR3 is 14 amino acids. The germline gives CDR1 SGHRS, CDR2 YFSETQ. J gave up 4 bases and V 5 bases, and 6 bases lay outside the gene matches. The CDR3 region has the DNA TGCGCCAGCAGGCCGGGACAGTTGAATCAGCCCCAGCATTTT. As protein: CASRPGQLNQPQHF.

This chain connects TRBV6-1 to TRBJ2-7; 10 nucleotides line up with TRBD2. Germline V gene data show CDR1 as MNHNS and CDR2 as SASEGT. This CDR3 spans 16 amino acids. The V and J ends lost 4 bases and 4 bases, in that order; junction bases with no gene match: 10. The CDR3 loop is CASSVGWGTSDYEQYF. CDR3 in DNA: TGTGCCAGCAGTGTTGGGTGGGGGACTAGCGATTACGAGCAGTACTTC.

The rearrangement uses TRBV5-4 and TRBJ1-4; TRBD1 is a possible D gene (5 bases). V lost 3 bases and J lost 8, with 17 bases in between. The CDR3 runs to 15 residues. The germline CDR1 and CDR2 sequences are SGHNT and YYREEE (reference sequence). CDR3 in amino acids: CASSSLQGVGEKLFF. CDR3 coding DNA: TGTGCCAGCAGCTCTTTGCAGGGCGTTGGAGAAAAACTGTTTTTT.

The gene calls are TRBV16 and TRBJ1-5; D might be TRBD1 (5 bases). Trimming cost V 4 bases and J 3 bases, with 13 bases left between them. Germline CDR1 and CDR2: KGHSY and FQNENV. The CDR3 spans 15 residues. CDR3 in amino acids: CASSPSRGSNQPQHF. CDR3 DNA: TGTGCCAGCAGCCCGTCTCGGGGGTCCAATCAGCCCCAGCATTTT.

The gene calls are TRBV6-1 and TRBJ1-4; D is ambiguous. The CDR3 has 11 amino acids. The germline CDR1 and CDR2 sequences are MNHNS and SASEGT. V was trimmed by 3 bases and J by 13 bases, leaving 9 bases between them. CDR3: CASSDPGLLFF. The CDR3 nucleotides are TGTGCCAGCAGTGACCCGGGGTTACTGTTTTTT.

CDR3: CASSMVTGNGYTF. The DNA of the CDR3 is TGTGCCAGTAGTATGGTGACTGGAAATGGCTACACCTTC. This chain connects TRBV19 to TRBJ1-2, with D unresolved. The germline CDR1 and CDR2 sequences are LNHDA and SQIVND (reference sequence). The CDR3 runs to 13 residues. Trimming shortened V by 3 bases and J by 6 bases, and 11 bases separated the two germline ends.

J is TRBJ1-2 and V is TRBV6-5; D gene unclear. Between the trimmed V and J ends, which lost 6 bases and 1 base, there was a span of 6 bases. Germline CDR1 reads MNHEY; CDR2 reads SVGAGI. The length of the CDR3 is 12 residues. DNA for the CDR3: TGTGCCAGCAGATCCTTTAACTATGGCTACACCTTC. Translation gives CASRSFNYGYTF.

The genes are TRBV5-1 and TRBJ2-5, with 13 nucleotides matching TRBD2. The CDR3 is 17 residues long. The germline V gene encodes CDR1 SGHRS and CDR2 YFSETQ. With 0 bases clipped from V and 1 base from J, the junction kept 3 bases outside the gene matches. This CDR3 is CASSLGGTSGTQETQYF. The CDR3 nucleotides are TGCGCCAGCAGCTTGGGGGGGACTAGCGGGACCCAAGAGACCCAGTACTTC.

The J gene is TRBJ1-2, the V gene TRBV5-8; D not resolved. Trimming took 0 bases from V and 3 from J, leaving 6 bases between them. Germline CDR1 is SGHTS and CDR2 is YDEGEE. The CDR3 runs to 13 residues. Here the CDR3 reads CASSLDPDYGYTF. In DNA, the CDR3 is TGTGCCAGCAGCTTGGATCCAGACTATGGCTACACCTTC.

The genes are TRBV4-1 and TRBJ1-5; tentative D call: TRBD1 (6 bases). The CDR3 spans 16 residues. Per germline, CDR1 MGHRA and CDR2 YSYEKL. The V and J ends lost 1 base and 4 bases respectively, with 14 bases between them. CDR3 sequence (DNA): TGCGCCAGCAGCCAAGGCGCAGGGGTAAATAATCAGCCCCAGCATTTT. It specifies CASSQGAGVNNQPQHF.

The chain links TRBV2 to TRBJ1-2; D might be TRBD1 (6 bases). The V and J ends lost 6 bases and 8 bases respectively, with 19 bases between them. From germline, CDR1 is SNHLY and CDR2 FYNNEI. CDR3 size: 14 residues. CDR3 bases: TGTGCCAGCAGATCTCGACAGGCCCCGGGGGGCTACACCTTC. This translates into CASRSRQAPGGYTF.

This clone was detected once. This chain links TRBV15 with TRBJ2-1; 7 nucleotides line up with TRBD2. This CDR3 has 18 amino acids. From germline, CDR1 is LNHNV and CDR2 YYDKDF (reference sequence). J was trimmed by 6 bases and V by 1 base; bases with no gene match: 15. CDR3 sequence (DNA): TGTGCCACCAGCAGAGCCGTATGGAGCGGGGAAGGTTTCAATGAGCAGTTCTTC. Translation gives CATSRAVWSGEGFNEQFF.

The chain uses TRBV28 and TRBJ1-6; 9 bases agree with TRBD1. Germline V lookup: CDR1 MDHEN, CDR2 SYDVKM. This CDR3 has 16 amino acids. The V segment lost 3 bases and the J segment 8 bases; nucleotides outside the gene matches: 8. The CDR3 region is CASSFLGQGTDSPLHF. CDR3 DNA: TGTGCCAGCAGTTTTCTTGGACAGGGGACCGATTCACCCCTCCACTTT. The full variable domain, rest sourced from reference TRBV28 and TRBJ1-6, is DVKVTQSSRYLVKRTGEKVFLECVQDMDHENMFWYRQDPGLGLRLIYFSYDVKMKEKGDIPEGYSVSREKKERFSLILESASTNQTSMYLCASSFLGQGTDSPLHFGNGTRLTVT.

The chain has TRBV5-4 and TRBJ2-5, with D possibly matching TRBD2 (6 bases). This CDR3 spans 13 amino acids. The germline V and J ends were trimmed by 1 base and 5 bases, with 9 bases remaining between them. In germline, CDR1 is SGHNT, CDR2 YYREEE (reference sequence). In DNA form, the CDR3 reads TGTGCCAGCAGCTTGTCACGGGGGGAGACCCAGTACTTC. It codes for CASSLSRGETQYF.

The chain combines TRBV19 with TRBJ1-5; tentative D call: TRBD1 (5 bases). V was trimmed by 4 bases and J by 4 bases, leaving 14 bases between them. Germline CDR1 and CDR2: LNHDA and SQIVND (reference sequence). This CDR3 region has 15 residues. The CDR3 DNA reads TGTGCCAGTAGTACCCCGGAGGGGTGGAATCAGCCCCAGCATTTT. Protein product: CASSTPEGWNQPQHF.

This sequence joins TRBV29-1 and TRBJ1-2; D is possibly TRBD1 (5 bases). The CDR3 is 12 amino acids. Germline lookup yields CDR1 SQVTM and CDR2 ANQGSEA. The ends were cut back, 1 base at V and 2 bases at J, with 5 bases in the middle. The CDR3 DNA sequence: TGCAGCGTTGAAGGACAGAACTATGGCTACACCTTC. Protein sequence: CSVEGQNYGYTF.

The chain joins TRBV6-5 to TRBJ1-5, with D hard to call. CDR1 and CDR2 from the germline V gene are MNHEY and SVGAGI. CDR3 length: 16 amino acids. Trimming removed 6 bases from V and 9 bases from J, with 24 bases in between. For the CDR3, the DNA is TGTGCCAGCAGCTACCATTCTACAGCCGTTAACGGGCCCCAGCATTTT. Translated: CASSYHSTAVNGPQHF.

The chain couples TRBV29-1 to TRBJ2-6, with 7 bases lining up with TRBD1. Germline V CDR1 and CDR2: SQVTM, ANQGSEA. Losses at the gene ends were 7 bases for V and 6 bases for J; bases not matched to a gene: 12. The CDR3 totals 15 residues. The CDR3 DNA follows: TGCAGCGCAAAAGGGACAGCTAACGAGGCCAACGTCCTGACTTTC. Amino acids: CSAKGTANEANVLTF.

The chain couples TRBV5-1 to TRBJ1-2; perhaps TRBD1 as D (5 bases). V shed 4 bases and J shed 2 bases, with 12 bases lying between them. The germline gives CDR1 SGHRS, CDR2 YFSETQ. The CDR3 runs to 14 residues. CDR3 protein: CASSGAGQNYGYTF. CDR3 sequence (DNA): TGCGCCAGCAGCGGGGCCGGACAAAACTATGGCTACACCTTC. Together with reference TRBV5-1 and TRBJ1-2, the CDR3 gives the full variable domain: KAGVTQTPRYLIKTRGQQVTLSCSPISGHRSVSWYQQTPGQGLQFLFEYFSETQRNKGNFPGRFSGRQFSNSRSEMNVSTLELGDSALYLCASSGAGQNYGYTFGSGTRLTVV.

In nucleotides, the CDR3 is TGTGCCATCAGAGAGGACAGGGGGCATGGTTCACCCCTCCACTTT. Protein sequence: CAIREDRGHGSPLHF. This sequence joins TRBV10-3 and TRBJ1-6, with TRBD1 matching 11 bases. Germline CDR1 and CDR2: ENHRY and SYGVKD. V was clipped by 6 bases and J by 9 bases; unmatched bases: 7. The CDR3 spans 15 residues.